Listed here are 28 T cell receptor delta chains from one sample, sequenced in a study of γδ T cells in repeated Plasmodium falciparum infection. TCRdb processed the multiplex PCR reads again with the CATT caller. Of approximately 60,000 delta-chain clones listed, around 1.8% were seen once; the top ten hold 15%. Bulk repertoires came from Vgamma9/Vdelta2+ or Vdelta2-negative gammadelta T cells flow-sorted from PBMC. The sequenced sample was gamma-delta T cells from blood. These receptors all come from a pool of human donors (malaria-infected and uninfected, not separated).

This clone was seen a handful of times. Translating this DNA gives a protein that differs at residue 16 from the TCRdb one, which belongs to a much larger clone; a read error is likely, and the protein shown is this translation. CDR3 coding DNA: TGTGCTATTGGGGAAAACCCCTCCCACGTACTGGGGGATACGCCAGCGTACACCGATAAACTCATCTTT. Translated, it gives CAIGENPSHVLGDTPAYTDKLIF. The V and J genes are TRDV1 and TRDJ1; 13 bases match TRDD3. This CDR3 has 23 amino acids. CDR1 is TSWWSYY and CDR2 is QGS in the germline V gene.

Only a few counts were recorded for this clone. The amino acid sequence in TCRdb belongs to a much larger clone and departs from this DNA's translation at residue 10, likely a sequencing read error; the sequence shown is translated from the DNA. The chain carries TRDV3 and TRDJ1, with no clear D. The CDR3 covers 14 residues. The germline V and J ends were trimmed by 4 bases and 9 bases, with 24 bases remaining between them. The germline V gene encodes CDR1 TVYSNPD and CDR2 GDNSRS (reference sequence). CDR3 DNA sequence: TGTGCCTCTCGTCGTTGGCCATCATACCCCGAACTCATCTTT. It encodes CASRRWPSYPELIF. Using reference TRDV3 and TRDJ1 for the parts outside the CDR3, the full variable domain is CDKVTQSSPDQTVASGSEVVLLCTYDTVYSNPDLFWYRIRPDYSFQFVFYGDNSRSEGADFTQGRFSVKHILTQKAFHLVISPVRTEDSATYYCASRRWPSYPELIFGKGTRVTVEP.

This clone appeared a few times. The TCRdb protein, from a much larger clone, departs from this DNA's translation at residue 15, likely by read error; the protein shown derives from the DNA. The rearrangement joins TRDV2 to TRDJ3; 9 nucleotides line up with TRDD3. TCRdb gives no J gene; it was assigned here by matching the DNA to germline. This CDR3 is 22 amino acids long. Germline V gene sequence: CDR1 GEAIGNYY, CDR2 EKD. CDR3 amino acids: CACDTAGYGGIPGSRDTRQMFF. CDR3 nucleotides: TGTGCCTGTGACACGGCAGGATACGGGGGGATACCGGGCTCCCGGGACACCCGACAGATGTTTTTC.

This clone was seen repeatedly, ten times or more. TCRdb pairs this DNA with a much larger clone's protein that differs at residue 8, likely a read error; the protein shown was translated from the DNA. The CDR3 bases are TGTGCTCTTGGGGAACGATGGTCTACTCCTCGGGCCGATAAACTCATCTTT. Translating it yields CALGERWSTPRADKLIF. The rearrangement joins TRDV1 to TRDJ1; D unclear. Germline V gene data show CDR1 as TSWWSYY and CDR2 as QGS. V was shortened by 1 base and J by 3 bases, with 18 bases between the two germline ends. The CDR3 is made up of 17 amino acids.

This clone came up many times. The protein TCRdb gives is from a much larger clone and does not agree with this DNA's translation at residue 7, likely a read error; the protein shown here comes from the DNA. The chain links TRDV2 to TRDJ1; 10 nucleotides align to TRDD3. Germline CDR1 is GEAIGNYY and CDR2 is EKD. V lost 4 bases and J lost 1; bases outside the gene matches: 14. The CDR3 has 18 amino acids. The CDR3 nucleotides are TGTGCCTGTGATCCCGTACCGGGGGATACGGGGGTCACCGATAAACTCATCTTT. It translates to CACDPVPGDTGVTDKLIF.

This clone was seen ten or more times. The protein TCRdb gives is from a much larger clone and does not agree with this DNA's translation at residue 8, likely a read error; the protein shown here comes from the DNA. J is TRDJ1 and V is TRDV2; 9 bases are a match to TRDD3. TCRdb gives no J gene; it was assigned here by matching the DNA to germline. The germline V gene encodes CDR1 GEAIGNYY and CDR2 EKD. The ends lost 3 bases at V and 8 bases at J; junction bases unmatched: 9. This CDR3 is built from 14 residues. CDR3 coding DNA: TGTGCCTGTGACCTACTGGGGGAGTTTGACAAACTCATCTTT. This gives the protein CACDLLGEFDKLIF.

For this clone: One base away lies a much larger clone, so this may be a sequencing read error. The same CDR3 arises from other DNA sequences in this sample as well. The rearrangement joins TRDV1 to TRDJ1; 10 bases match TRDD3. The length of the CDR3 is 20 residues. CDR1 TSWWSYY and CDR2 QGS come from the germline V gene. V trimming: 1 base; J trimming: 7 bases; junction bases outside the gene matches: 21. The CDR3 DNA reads TGTGCTCTTGGGGAACGGAGTTCTCCTTCGCTCTACTGGGGGATCCCTAAACTCATCTTT. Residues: CALGERSSPSLYWGIPKLIF.

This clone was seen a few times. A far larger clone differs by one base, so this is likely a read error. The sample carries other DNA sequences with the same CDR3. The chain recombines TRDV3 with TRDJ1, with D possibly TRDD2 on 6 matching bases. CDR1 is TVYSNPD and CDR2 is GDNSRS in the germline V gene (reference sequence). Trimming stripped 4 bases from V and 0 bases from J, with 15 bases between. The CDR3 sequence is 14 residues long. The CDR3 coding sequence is TGTGCCTCGGCCTTCCGCAGATACACCGATAAACTCATCTTT. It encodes CASAFRRYTDKLIF.

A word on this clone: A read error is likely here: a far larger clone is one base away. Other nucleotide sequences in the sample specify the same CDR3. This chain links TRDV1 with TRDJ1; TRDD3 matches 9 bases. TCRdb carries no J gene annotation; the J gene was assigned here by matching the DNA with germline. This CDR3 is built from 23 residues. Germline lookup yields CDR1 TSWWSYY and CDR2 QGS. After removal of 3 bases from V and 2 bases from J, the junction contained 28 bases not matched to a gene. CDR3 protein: CALGETVLPSAMGIRANTDKLIF. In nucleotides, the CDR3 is TGTGCTCTTGGGGAGACTGTCCTGCCTTCCGCGATGGGGATACGCGCTAATACCGATAAACTCATCTTT.

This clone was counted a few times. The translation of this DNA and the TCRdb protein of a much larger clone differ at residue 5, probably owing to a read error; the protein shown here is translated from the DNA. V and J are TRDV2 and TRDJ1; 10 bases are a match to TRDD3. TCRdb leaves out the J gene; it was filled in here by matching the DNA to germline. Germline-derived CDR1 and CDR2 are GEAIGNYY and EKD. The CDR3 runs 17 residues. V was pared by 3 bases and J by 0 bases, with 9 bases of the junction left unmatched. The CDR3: CACDRLGDPAYTDKLIF. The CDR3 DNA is TGTGCCTGTGACCGACTGGGGGATCCCGCGTACACCGATAAACTCATCTTT.

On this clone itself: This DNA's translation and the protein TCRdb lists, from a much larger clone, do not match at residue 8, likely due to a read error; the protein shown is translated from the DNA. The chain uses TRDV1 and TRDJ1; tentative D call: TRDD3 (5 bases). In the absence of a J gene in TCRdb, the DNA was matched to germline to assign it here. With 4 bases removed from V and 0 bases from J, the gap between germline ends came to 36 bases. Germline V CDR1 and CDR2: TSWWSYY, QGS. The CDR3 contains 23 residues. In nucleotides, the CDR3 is TGTGCTCTTGGGGGACGGCCTCCCTATCTCCTGGCATACCGGGGGGGGTACACCGATAAACTCATCTTT. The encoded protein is CALGGRPPYLLAYRGGYTDKLIF.

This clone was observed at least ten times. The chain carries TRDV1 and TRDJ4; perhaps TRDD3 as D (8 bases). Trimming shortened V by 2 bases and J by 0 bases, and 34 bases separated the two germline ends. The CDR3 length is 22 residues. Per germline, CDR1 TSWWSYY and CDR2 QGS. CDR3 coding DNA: TGTGCTCTTGGGGAAAATTCCTACAAGCCGATTCCCAGGGGATACATGGCCAGACCCCTGATCTTT. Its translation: CALGENSYKPIPRGYMARPLIF.

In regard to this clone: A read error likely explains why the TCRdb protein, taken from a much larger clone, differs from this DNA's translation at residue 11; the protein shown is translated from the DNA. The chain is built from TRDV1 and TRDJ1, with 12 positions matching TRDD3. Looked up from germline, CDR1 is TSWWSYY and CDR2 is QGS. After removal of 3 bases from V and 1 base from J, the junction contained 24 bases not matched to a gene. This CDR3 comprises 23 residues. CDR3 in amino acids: CALGDRGATYPVLGDTTTDKLIF. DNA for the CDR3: TGTGCTCTTGGGGACCGGGGGGCAACTTATCCCGTACTGGGGGATACTACCACCGATAAACTCATCTTT.

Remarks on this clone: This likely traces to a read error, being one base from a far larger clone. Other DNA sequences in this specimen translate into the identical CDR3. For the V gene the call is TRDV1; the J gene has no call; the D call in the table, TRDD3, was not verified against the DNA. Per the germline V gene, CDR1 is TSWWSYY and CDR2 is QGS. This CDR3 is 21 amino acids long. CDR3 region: CALGERSRGLPSGGYTDKLIF. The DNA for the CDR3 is TGTGCTCTTGGGGAACGGTCTCGTGGGCTACCTTCTGGGGGATACACCGATAAGCTCATCTTT.

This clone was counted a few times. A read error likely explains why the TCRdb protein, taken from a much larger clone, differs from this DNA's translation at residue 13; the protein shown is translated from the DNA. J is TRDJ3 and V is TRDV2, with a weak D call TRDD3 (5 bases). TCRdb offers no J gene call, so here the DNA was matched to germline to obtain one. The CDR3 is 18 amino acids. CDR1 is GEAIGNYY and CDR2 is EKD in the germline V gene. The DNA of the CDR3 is TGTGCCTGTGACACCTGGGGTTCCGGCTCCTGGGACGCCCGACAGATGTTTTTC. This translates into CACDTWGSGSWDARQMFF.

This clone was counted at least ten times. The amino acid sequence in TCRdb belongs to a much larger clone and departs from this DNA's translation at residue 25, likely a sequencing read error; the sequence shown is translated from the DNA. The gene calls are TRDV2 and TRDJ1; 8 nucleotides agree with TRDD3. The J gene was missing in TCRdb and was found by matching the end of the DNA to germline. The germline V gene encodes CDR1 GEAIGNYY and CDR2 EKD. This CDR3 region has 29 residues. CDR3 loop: CACDPAFRPNGVEPLLGADADLYTNKLIF. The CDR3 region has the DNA TGTGCCTGTGACCCTGCCTTCCGGCCCAATGGAGTAGAGCCCTTACTGGGGGCCGACGCTGACCTATACACCAATAAACTCATCTTT.

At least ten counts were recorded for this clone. In DNA form, the CDR3 reads TGTGCCCTACAGCTCTACATCTGGGGGACTCAGTACACCGATAAACTCATCTTT. This encodes CALQLYIWGTQYTDKLIF. The gene calls are TRDV3 and TRDJ1, with 8 bases that match TRDD3. J was trimmed by 0 bases and V by 5 bases; bases with no gene match: 20. The CDR3 covers 18 residues. The germline V gene encodes CDR1 TVYSNPD and CDR2 GDNSRS (reference sequence).

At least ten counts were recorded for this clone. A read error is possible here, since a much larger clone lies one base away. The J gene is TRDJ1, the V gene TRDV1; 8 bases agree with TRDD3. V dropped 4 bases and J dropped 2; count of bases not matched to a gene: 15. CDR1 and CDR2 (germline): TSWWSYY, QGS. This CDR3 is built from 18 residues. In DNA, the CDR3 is TGTGCTCTTGGGGGGTACCCGGGGATACCCAATTATACCGATAAACTCATCTTT. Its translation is CALGGYPGIPNYTDKLIF.

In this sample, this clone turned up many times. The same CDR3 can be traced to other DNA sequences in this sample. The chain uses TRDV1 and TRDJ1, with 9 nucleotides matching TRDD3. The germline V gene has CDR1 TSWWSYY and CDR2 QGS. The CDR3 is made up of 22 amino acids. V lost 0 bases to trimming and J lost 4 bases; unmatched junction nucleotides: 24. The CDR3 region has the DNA TGTGCTCTTGGGGAACTTTCTTACCCCAAACTACTGGGGGACCCTAGGGTCGATAAACTCATCTTT. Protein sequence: CALGELSYPKLLGDPRVDKLIF.

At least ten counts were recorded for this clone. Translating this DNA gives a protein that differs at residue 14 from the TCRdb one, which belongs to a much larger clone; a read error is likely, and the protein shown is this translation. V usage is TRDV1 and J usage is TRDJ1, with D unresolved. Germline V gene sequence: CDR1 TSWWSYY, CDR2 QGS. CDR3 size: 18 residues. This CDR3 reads CALGELPLRNSGTGKLIF. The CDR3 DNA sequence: TGTGCTCTTGGGGAACTTCCTCTACGAAACTCGGGCACCGGTAAACTCATCTTT.

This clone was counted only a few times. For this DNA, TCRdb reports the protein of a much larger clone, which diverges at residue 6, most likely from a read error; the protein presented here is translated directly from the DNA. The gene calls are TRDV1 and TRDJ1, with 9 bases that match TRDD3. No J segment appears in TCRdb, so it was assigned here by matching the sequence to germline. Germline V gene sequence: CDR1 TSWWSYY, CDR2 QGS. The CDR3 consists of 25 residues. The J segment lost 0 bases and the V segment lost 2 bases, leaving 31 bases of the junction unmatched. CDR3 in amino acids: CALGEVGLHLGDEVRRPLYTDKLIF. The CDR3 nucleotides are TGTGCTCTTGGGGAAGTGGGCCTACACCTGGGGGATGAAGTGAGGAGGCCATTGTACACCGATAAACTCATCTTT.

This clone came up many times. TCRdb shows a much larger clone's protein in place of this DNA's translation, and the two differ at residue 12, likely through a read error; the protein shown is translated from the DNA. The CDR3 region has the DNA TGTGCTCTTGGGGCTTTCCGGCGGGACTGGGGGGTTCCAAGCACCGATAAACTCATCTTT. Translation: CALGAFRRDWGVPSTDKLIF. The V gene is TRDV1, the J gene TRDJ1; 8 nucleotides line up with TRDD3. The J gene, left out of TCRdb, was set here by checking the DNA against germline. Germline loops: CDR1 TSWWSYY, CDR2 QGS. CDR3 length equals 20 residues. Trimming at V came to 4 bases and at J to 1 base, leaving 20 bases not matched to a gene.

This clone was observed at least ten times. For the CDR3, the DNA is TGTGCTCTTGGGTCCCCCCACCTTCCTCCCTTCCTTACTGGGACGGACACCGATAAACTCATCTTT. Translation: CALGSPHLPPFLTGTDTDKLIF. The chain uses TRDV1 and TRDJ1; D possibly corresponds to TRDD2 (7 bases). The CDR3 consists of 22 residues. The germline CDR1 and CDR2 sequences are TSWWSYY and QGS. Trimming shortened V by 5 bases and J by 0 bases, and 34 bases separated the two germline ends.

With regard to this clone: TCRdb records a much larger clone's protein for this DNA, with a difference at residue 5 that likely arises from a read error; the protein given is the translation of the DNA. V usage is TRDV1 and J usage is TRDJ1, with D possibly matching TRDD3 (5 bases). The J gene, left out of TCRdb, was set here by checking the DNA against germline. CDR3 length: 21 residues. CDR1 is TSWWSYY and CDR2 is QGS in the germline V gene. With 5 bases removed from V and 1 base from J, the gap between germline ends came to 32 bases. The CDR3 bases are TGTGCTCTTGGGAAACCCCAAAGACATTCCGAGAGGGTATACGCCACCGATAAACTCATCTTT. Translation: CALGKPQRHSERVYATDKLIF.

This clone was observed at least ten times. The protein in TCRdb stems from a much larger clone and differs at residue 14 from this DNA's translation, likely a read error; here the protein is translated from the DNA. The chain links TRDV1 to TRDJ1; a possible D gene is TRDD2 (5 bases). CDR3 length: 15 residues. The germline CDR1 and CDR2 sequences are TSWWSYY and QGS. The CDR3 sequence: CALGELPFCPDKLTF. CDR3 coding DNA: TGTGCTCTTGGGGAACTACCCTTCTGCCCCGATAAACTCACCTTT.

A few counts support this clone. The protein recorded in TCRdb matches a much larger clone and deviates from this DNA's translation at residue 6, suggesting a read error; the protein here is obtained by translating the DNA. The CDR3 loop reads CALGEGSSPRDFFYWGIKAKLIF. Written as DNA, the CDR3 is TGTGCTCTTGGGGAAGGAAGCTCCCCACGAGATTTTTTTTACTGGGGGATAAAGGCTAAACTCATCTTT. The chain combines TRDV1 with TRDJ1; 11 nucleotides line up with TRDD3. The J gene, not given by TCRdb, was assigned here from a germline match of the nucleotide sequence. The V and J ends lost 2 bases and 7 bases, in that order; junction bases with no gene match: 30. CDR1 is TSWWSYY, CDR2 QGS, per germline. The CDR3 is made up of 23 amino acids.

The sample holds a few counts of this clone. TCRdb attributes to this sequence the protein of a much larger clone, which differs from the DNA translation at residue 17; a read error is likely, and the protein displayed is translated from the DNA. In nucleotides, the CDR3 is TGTGCTCTTGGGAAGGCCTCTGCGTACTGGGGGATACCCATCTTCACCAATAAACTCATCTTT. This translates into CALGKASAYWGIPIFTNKLIF. The chain uses TRDV1 and TRDJ1, with 12 bases fitting TRDD3. TCRdb records no J gene; here it was assigned by comparing the DNA to germline. The V gene's germline CDR1 is TSWWSYY and CDR2 QGS. The length of the CDR3 is 21 residues.

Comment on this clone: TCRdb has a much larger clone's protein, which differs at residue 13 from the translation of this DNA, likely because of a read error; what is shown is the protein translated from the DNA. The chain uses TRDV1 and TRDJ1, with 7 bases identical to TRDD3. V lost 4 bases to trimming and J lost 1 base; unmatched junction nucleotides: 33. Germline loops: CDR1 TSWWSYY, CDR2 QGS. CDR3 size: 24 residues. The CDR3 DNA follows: TGTGCTCTTGGGGGAGCCCTGTATCGGGCACTGGGGAATACGCGCAATGGACCCACCGATAAACTCATCTTT. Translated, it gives CALGGALYRALGNTRNGPTDKLIF.